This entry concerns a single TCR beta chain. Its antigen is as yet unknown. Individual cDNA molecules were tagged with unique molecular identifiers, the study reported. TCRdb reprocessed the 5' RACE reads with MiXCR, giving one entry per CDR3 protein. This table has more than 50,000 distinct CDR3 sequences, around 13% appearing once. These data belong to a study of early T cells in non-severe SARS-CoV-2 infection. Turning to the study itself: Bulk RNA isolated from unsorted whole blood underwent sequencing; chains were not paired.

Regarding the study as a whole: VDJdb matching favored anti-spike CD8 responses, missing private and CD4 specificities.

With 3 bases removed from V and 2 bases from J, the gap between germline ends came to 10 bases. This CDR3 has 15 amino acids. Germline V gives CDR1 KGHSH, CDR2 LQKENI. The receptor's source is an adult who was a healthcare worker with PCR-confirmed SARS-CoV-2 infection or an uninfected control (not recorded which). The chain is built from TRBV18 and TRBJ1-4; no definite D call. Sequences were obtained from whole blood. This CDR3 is CASSPVGRTNEKLFF. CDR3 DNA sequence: TGTGCCAGCTCACCGGTCGGACGGACTAATGAAAAACTGTTTTTT.